This TCR beta chain appears in the sequencing data of a study of shared clonotypes between healthy human individuals. The CDR3 has 15 amino acids. Germline assignment: CDR1 MNHEY and CDR2 SMNVEV (reference sequence). V dropped 8 bases and J dropped 4; count of bases not matched to a gene: 7. The naive CD8 subset, CD45RO-negative cells positively selected for CCR7, excluded terminally differentiated effector memory CD45RA+ cells. Authors' data handling: Without quality scores, immunoSEQ junctional reads could not be filtered like full-length reads. The method was immunoSEQ multiplex PCR; TCRdb's version includes in-frame clones alone and lacks a portion of them. Clone size and V and J calls were adopted from that table, with D and trimming inferred from the DNA. The sample contains some 1,900,000 clones, about 95% of which appear only once.

Sequenced sample: naive CD8+ T cells sorted from blood. This clonotype was sampled from a man younger than 35 in good health. The chain uses TRBV27 and TRBJ2-1; 11 nucleotides line up with TRBD2. The chain's CDR3 is CASGISGGVYNEQFF. CDR3 sequence (DNA): TGTGCCAGCGGAATTAGCGGGGGGGTTTACAATGAGCAGTTCTTC.